The entry below describes one T cell receptor (beta chain). Antigen specificity is unknown. These data are taken from a study of shared clonotypes between healthy human individuals. Trimming took 2 bases from V and 2 from J; bases not matched to a gene: 6. The CDR3 consists of 15 residues. Germline CDR1 reads SGDLS; CDR2 reads YYNGEE. Naive CD45RA+ and memory CD45RA-negative subsets were split from CD4+ cells. Several immunoSEQ 96-well plates shared each subset's DNA, each plate a replicate. Original handling: From ImmunoSEQ came sequences covering only the junction and carrying no quality scores, so filtering differed. Repertoires were generated with immunoSEQ multiplex PCR, while TCRdb's copy carries only in-frame clones and drops some. V, J and clone size derive from that table, while D and trimming were established from the DNA sequence. This sample has more than 2 million clones, with roughly 94% found just once.

Regarding the study as a whole: Approximately 5.1% was the fraction of naive CD4 clonotypes found shared across several donors.

This clonotype originated in a man younger than 35 in good health. The chain is built from TRBV9 and TRBJ1-2; 7 bases align to TRBD1. Sequences were obtained from naive CD4+ T cells sorted from blood. Subset specified: CD45RA+ positively selected. The CDR3 here is CASSVEQGKNYGYTF. The CDR3 DNA reads TGTGCCAGCAGCGTTGAACAGGGGAAGAACTATGGCTACACCTTC.